This entry features one TCR beta chain sequence. Per the original data handling: Reference gene primer amplification in the assay estimated nucleated cell counts. Data came from immunoSEQ multiplex PCR; TCRdb stores just in-frame clones and leaves some out. V and J calls and clone size are copied from that table; D and trimming were computed from the DNA. The sample includes about 150,000 clones, over 65% of them seen just once. The data were obtained in a study of blood T cell repertoires in COVID-19. Overall study: Specimens from acute and convalescent COVID-19 originated in the United States, Italy and Spain. From T cells, B-cell-depleted T cells, or PBMCs came the material, which was cDNA or gDNA.

Looked up from germline, CDR1 is SNHLY and CDR2 is FYNNEI. V was pared by 5 bases and J by 4 bases, with 3 bases of the junction left unmatched. This CDR3 has 14 amino acids. This clonotype was sampled from a human donor in a cohort sampled during active COVID-19. This chain links TRBV2 with TRBJ2-5; 11 nucleotides line up with TRBD1. The sample comprised peripheral blood. The CDR3 reads CASSPGTGGETQYF. The DNA of the CDR3 is TGTGCCAGCAGTCCGGGGACAGGGGGAGAGACCCAGTACTTC.